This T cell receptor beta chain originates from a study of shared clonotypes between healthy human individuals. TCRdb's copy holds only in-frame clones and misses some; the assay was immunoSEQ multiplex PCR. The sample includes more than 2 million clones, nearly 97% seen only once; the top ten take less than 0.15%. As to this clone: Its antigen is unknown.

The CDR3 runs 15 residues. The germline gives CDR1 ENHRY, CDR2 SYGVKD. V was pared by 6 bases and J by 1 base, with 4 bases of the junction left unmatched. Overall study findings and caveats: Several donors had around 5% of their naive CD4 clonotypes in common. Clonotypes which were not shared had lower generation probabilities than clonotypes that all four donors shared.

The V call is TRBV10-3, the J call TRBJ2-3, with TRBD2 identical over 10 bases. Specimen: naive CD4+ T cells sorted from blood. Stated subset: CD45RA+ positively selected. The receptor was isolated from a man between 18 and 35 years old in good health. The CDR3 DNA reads TGTGCCATCAGGGCCGGGACTAGCGGCACAGATACGCAGTATTTT. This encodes CAIRAGTSGTDTQYF.